These T cell receptor beta chains were read from a single sample in a study of control samples from healthy donors and cancer patients. Data came from immunoSEQ multiplex PCR; TCRdb stores just in-frame clones and leaves some out. The sample lists 150,000 to 200,000 clones, around 90% seen once, with about 12% in the top ten. Sequences were obtained from blood. The source of these receptors is a young man in good health. Both conserved end residues are part of each CDR3. A D gene is named only where the DNA matches it firmly. Where a row states a size, it is once, few, many or the class of an expanded clone; other rows omit it.

J gene | D gene | V gene | clone size | CDR3 DNA | CDR3 protein
TRBJ2-6 | NA | TRBV27 | once | TGTGCCAGCAGTTTGAGTCGTATTTCCTCTGGGGCCAACGTCCTGACTTTC | CASSLSRISSGANVLTF
TRBJ1-5 | NA | TRBV2 | NA | TGTGCCAGCAGTGAAGAGGGGAGGGTGGATCAGCCCCAGCATTTT | CASSEEGRVDQPQHF
TRBJ2-1 | TRBD1 | TRBV4-2 | NA | TGTGCCAGCAGCCAAAACTACGCCGGACAGGGTACGGATGAGCAGTTCTTC | CASSQNYAGQGTDEQFF
TRBJ2-1 | TRBD2 | TRBV19 | once | TGTGCCAGTAGTATAGCGGGGGGGCGTAGCCGCGGGTTACCTTCCTACAATGAGCAGTTCTTC | CASSIAGGRSRGLPSYNEQFF
TRBJ2-7 | NA | TRBV10-3 | NA | TGTGCCATCAGTGACCATGAGGGCTACGAGCAGTACTTC | CAISDHEGYEQYF
TRBJ1-5 | NA | TRBV10-3 | NA | TGTGCCACCCGGACAGTAAATCAGCCCCAGCATTTT | CATRTVNQPQHF
TRBJ1-5 | NA | TRBV6-5 | NA | TGTGCCAGCAGACAGGGTTTTAATCAGCCCCAGCATTTT | CASRQGFNQPQHF
TRBJ2-1 | NA | TRBV4-3 | NA | TGCGCCAGCAGCCATACAAGTGCAACCTACAATGAGCAGTTCTTC | CASSHTSATYNEQFF
TRBJ2-3 | TRBD2 | TRBV5-1 | NA | TGCGCCAGCAGCCCAGGGACTAGCGGGCCCACAGATACGCAGTATTTT | CASSPGTSGPTDTQYF
TRBJ1-5 | NA | TRBV10-2 | NA | TGCGCCAGCAGTGAGTCGATGGGGAGCAATCAGCCCCAGCATTTT | CASSESMGSNQPQHF
TRBJ1-2 | NA | TRBV28 | NA | TGTGCCAGCAGCCAGACGAGGCGAAACTATGGCTACACCTTC | CASSQTRRNYGYTF
TRBJ2-2 | NA | TRBV3-1/TRBV3-2 | NA | TGTGCCAGCAGCCAAGTCTACCGACCCCCTACCGGGGAGCTGTTTTTT | CASSQVYRPPTGELFF
TRBJ1-5 | TRBD1 | TRBV28 | once | TGTGCCAGCTGGGGGCCGGGACAGGGGCTTTATCAGCCCCAGCATTTT | CASWGPGQGLYQPQHF
TRBJ1-1 | NA | TRBV3-1/TRBV3-2 | NA | TGTGCCAGCAGCCTAGAAGGACGGTACACTGAAGCTTTCTTT | CASSLEGRYTEAFF
TRBJ2-1 | TRBD2 | TRBV11-2 | NA | TGTGCCAGCAGCTACGGGACTAGTTCGTCTGAGCAGTTCTTC | CASSYGTSSSEQFF
TRBJ2-1 | TRBD1 | TRBV7-9 | NA | TGTGCCAGCAGCTTAGTTAGGACAGGGGGAAATGAGCAGTTCTTC | CASSLVRTGGNEQFF
TRBJ1-1 | NA | TRBV14 | NA | TGTGCCAGCAGCCAAGATCGGGGGACTGAAGCTTTCTTT | CASSQDRGTEAFF
TRBJ2-1 | NA | TRBV3-1/TRBV3-2 | NA | TGTGCCAGCAGCCAAGTCGTTCGGGTCAATGAGCAGTTCTTC | CASSQVVRVNEQFF
TRBJ1-1 | NA | TRBV11-1 | NA | TGTGCCAGCAGCCCCCAGTGGGAAGCTTTCTTT | CASSPQWEAFF
TRBJ2-7 | NA | TRBV6-5 | NA | TGTGCCAGCAGTTTAACAGGGCGCGAGCAGTACTTC | CASSLTGREQYF
TRBJ2-7 | NA | TRBV3-1/TRBV3-2 | few | TGTGCCAGCACCAAGGCAGGGCCCCACGAGCAGTACTTC | CASTKAGPHEQYF
TRBJ1-6 | NA | TRBV28 | NA | TGTGCCAGCAGGCCGTCCATAGGGAGTAATTCACCCCTCCACTTT | CASRPSIGSNSPLHF
TRBJ1-5 | NA | TRBV12-3/TRBV12-4 | NA | TGTGCCAGCAGTCCCCACGGCCAGCCCCAGCATTTT | CASSPHGQPQHF
TRBJ2-3 | NA | TRBV5-1 | NA | TGCGCCAGCAGCTTACAGGGCGATGGGTTGGATACGCAGTATTTT | CASSLQGDGLDTQYF
TRBJ2-3 | NA | TRBV24-1 | NA | TGTGCCTCCAGGGACGGGGGCACAGATACGCAGTATTTT | CASRDGGTDTQYF
TRBJ2-4 | TRBD2 | TRBV7-9 | NA | TGTGCCAGCAGCTTAGGCCCGAGCGGGGCCAACATTCAGTACTTC | CASSLGPSGANIQYF
TRBJ1-5 | TRBD1 | TRBV7-6 | NA | TGTGCCAGCAGCTTAGCCCACCCAGGGGGCAGGCAGCCCCAGCATTTT | CASSLAHPGGRQPQHF
TRBJ1-2 | NA | TRBV7-9 | few | TGTGCCAGCACAACAGACTCGAGGGTTGGTCTACCCCACTATGGCTACACCTTC | CASTTDSRVGLPHYGYTF
TRBJ2-3 | TRBD2 | TRBV6-1 | NA | TGTGCCAGCAGTGAAGCGTGGGGACGGACTAGCGGTACGCAGTATTTT | CASSEAWGRTSGTQYF
TRBJ1-2 | NA | TRBV20-1 | NA | TGCAGTGGGGACCCGGGCAATGGCTACACCTTC | CSGDPGNGYTF
TRBJ2-2 | NA | TRBV27 | NA | TGTGCCAGCAGGAGGGGCGGTCTTTCCCCCGGGGAGCTGTTTTTT | CASRRGGLSPGELFF
TRBJ2-7 | NA | TRBV7-6 | NA | TGTGCCAGCAGCCCCCGACGGAGCATCTACGAGCAGTACTTC | CASSPRRSIYEQYF
TRBJ1-2 | TRBD1 | TRBV27 | NA | TGTGCCAGCAGTAAAAACACAGGGGGCTATGGCTACACCTTC | CASSKNTGGYGYTF
TRBJ1-1 | NA | TRBV25-1 | NA | TGTGCCAGCAGTGTGATGTCGGCCGGACCCCGGGACTTT | CASSVMSAGPRDF
TRBJ1-2 | NA | TRBV19 | NA | TGTGCCAGTAGTATAGATATATGGGGCCAGTTCTATGGCTACACCTTC | CASSIDIWGQFYGYTF
TRBJ2-7 | TRBD1 | TRBV28 | NA | TGTGCCAGCAGTGAGGGACAGGGAGATCGGTACGAGCAGTACTTC | CASSEGQGDRYEQYF
TRBJ1-4 | TRBD1 | TRBV19 | NA | TGTGCCAGTAGTTCGACAGGGGTTGGAAATGAAAAACTGTTTTTT | CASSSTGVGNEKLFF
TRBJ1-2 | NA | TRBV6-5 | NA | TGTGCCAGCAGGTGGGGGTCCGATGGCTACACCTTC | CASRWGSDGYTF
TRBJ1-2 | NA | TRBV9 | few | TGTGCCAGCAGCCCCCAGGGCCTGGGCTACACCTTC | CASSPQGLGYTF
TRBJ1-1 | NA | TRBV6-4 | NA | TGTGCCAGCAGTGCTGCGGGGAACACTGAAGCTTTCTTT | CASSAAGNTEAFF
TRBJ1-5 | NA | TRBV7-9 | NA | TGTGCCAGCAGCTCCATACAGGGCCCTGGAAGCAATCAGCCCCAGCATTTT | CASSSIQGPGSNQPQHF
TRBJ2-2 | NA | TRBV15 | NA | TGTGCCACCAGCCCCGGGTGGGGTCGGGGGGAGCTGTTTTTT | CATSPGWGRGELFF
TRBJ1-2 | NA | TRBV7-2 | NA | TGTGCCAGCAGCCCGCCTGGGGTTCGATATGGCTACACCTTC | CASSPPGVRYGYTF
TRBJ2-2 | NA | TRBV12-5 | NA | TGTGCTAGTGGTTTGGAGGAGGGGAGGACCGGGGAGCTGTTTTTT | CASGLEEGRTGELFF
TRBJ1-5 | NA | TRBV12-3/TRBV12-4 | NA | TGTGCCAGCAGTCGACCGTACAATCAGCCCCAGCATTTT | CASSRPYNQPQHF
TRBJ2-1 | NA | TRBV4-2 | NA | TGTGCCAGCAGCCAAGGCCCTAGCAATTTGAATGAGCAGTTCTTC | CASSQGPSNLNEQFF
TRBJ2-7 | NA | TRBV10-3 | NA | TGTGCCATCAGTGAAATGAGGGGCGAGCAGTACTTC | CAISEMRGEQYF
TRBJ1-1 | TRBD1 | TRBV19 | NA | TGTGCCAGTCGCCGGGGGACAGGGTCCACTGAAGCTTTCTTT | CASRRGTGSTEAFF
TRBJ1-5 | NA | TRBV29-1 | NA | TGCAGCGCAGGGGACGGGTTTCAGCCCCAGCATTTT | CSAGDGFQPQHF
TRBJ2-7 | NA | TRBV12-3/TRBV12-4 | NA | TGTGCCAGCAGTTTACACCAGCAGTACTTC | CASSLHQQYF
TRBJ2-3 | NA | TRBV29-1 | NA | TGCAGCGCTCGGGTGGGGGGAGATACGCAGTATTTT | CSARVGGDTQYF
TRBJ2-3 | NA | TRBV12-5 | NA | TGTGCTAGTGGGCTACAAAGGGGACTTAGCACAGATACGCAGTATTTT | CASGLQRGLSTDTQYF
TRBJ2-5 | TRBD2 | TRBV7-8 | NA | TGTGCCAGCACCATTAGCGGGAGACAAGAGACCCAGTACTTC | CASTISGRQETQYF
TRBJ1-1 | TRBD1 | TRBV10-3 | NA | TGTGCCATCAGCCGGGACAGGGGTCTGAACACTGAAGCTTTCTTT | CAISRDRGLNTEAFF
TRBJ2-6 | NA | TRBV11-3 | NA | TGTGCCAGCAGCTTAGGTCGGGACTCCAACTCTGGGGCCAACGTCCTGACTTTC | CASSLGRDSNSGANVLTF